This is a list of T cell receptor beta chains from one sample in a study of shared clonotypes between healthy human individuals. Libraries were prepared by immunoSEQ multiplex PCR; TCRdb keeps only in-frame clonotypes and omits some of them. The sample lists about 2 million clones, over 85% occurring once. The sequenced sample consisted of naive CD4+ T cells sorted from blood. All receptors come from a man aged 18 to 29 in good health. The CDR3 runs from the conserved cysteine through the conserved F or W. The D gene is left open where the match is weak. Some rows mark clone size as missing; the rest say once, few, many or name a class of expanded clone.

cdr3_aa	cdr3_nt	v_call	j_call	d_call	cdr3_length	clone_size
CAWSRGAPSTDTQYF	TGTGCCTGGAGTCGAGGGGCGCCCAGCACAGATACGCAGTATTTT	TRBV30	TRBJ2-3	-	15	-
CASSLPQRGEQYF	TGTGCCAGCAGCCTCCCTCAACGGGGCGAGCAGTACTTC	TRBV5-4	TRBJ2-7	-	13	-
CASSPLGTGDEQYF	TGTGCCAGCTCCCCCCTAGGGACAGGGGACGAGCAGTACTTC	TRBV18	TRBJ2-7	TRBD1	14	-
CASRDGTVNTEAFF	TGTGCCAGCAGGGACGGGACAGTGAACACTGAAGCTTTCTTT	TRBV2	TRBJ1-1	TRBD1	14	once
CASSSLGGGTGELFF	TGTGCCAGCAGCTCACTGGGTGGGGGCACCGGGGAGCTGTTTTTT	TRBV6-1	TRBJ2-2	-	15	-
CACGGAYGYTF	TGTGCCTGTGGGGGCGCCTATGGCTACACCTTC	TRBV30	TRBJ1-2	-	11	-
CASSPAGTNEKLFF	TGTGCCAGCTCACCGGCTGGGACTAATGAAAAACTGTTTTTT	TRBV18	TRBJ1-4	-	14	-
CASRATGGPRETQYF	TGTGCCAGCAGGGCGACGGGGGGCCCACGGGAGACCCAGTACTTC	TRBV2	TRBJ2-5	-	15	-
CASSPRPGLYGYTF	TGTGCCAGCAGCCCCCGGCCGGGACTATATGGCTACACCTTC	TRBV14	TRBJ1-2	-	14	-
CASSRTVNTEAFF	TGTGCCAGCAGCAGGACAGTAAACACTGAAGCTTTCTTT	TRBV5-4	TRBJ1-1	-	13	-
CASSTQGKGYGYTF	TGTGCCAGCAGCACACAGGGAAAGGGCTATGGCTACACCTTC	TRBV11-1	TRBJ1-2	-	14	-
CAWSGQVNTEAFF	TGTGCCTGGAGTGGTCAGGTGAACACTGAAGCTTTCTTT	TRBV30	TRBJ1-1	-	13	once
CSAREEYEQYF	TGCAGTGCTAGAGAGGAGTACGAGCAGTACTTC	TRBV20-1	TRBJ2-7	-	11	-
CASSSVNAETQYF	TGTGCCAGCAGCTCCGTTAACGCAGAGACCCAGTACTTC	TRBV5-4	TRBJ2-5	-	13	-
CASSQEDGYEQFF	TGCGCCAGCAGCCAAGAGGACGGTTATGAGCAGTTCTTC	TRBV4-1	TRBJ2-1	-	13	-
CASSPTGGKVGEQYF	TGTGCCAGCAGTCCAACAGGGGGCAAAGTTGGGGAGCAGTACTTC	TRBV5-5	TRBJ2-7	TRBD1	15	-
CASSANQETQYF	TGCGCCAGCAGCGCCAACCAAGAGACCCAGTACTTC	TRBV5-1	TRBJ2-5	-	12	-
CASALGTGVYNSPLHF	TGTGCCAGCGCATTGGGGACAGGGGTTTATAATTCACCCCTCCACTTT	TRBV27	TRBJ1-6	TRBD1	16	-
CASSRGQGQETQYF	TGTGCCTCCAGCAGGGGACAGGGGCAAGAGACCCAGTACTTC	TRBV5-4	TRBJ2-5	TRBD1	14	-
CASSSSPGVYGYTF	TGTGCCAGCAGTTCTAGCCCGGGAGTCTATGGCTACACCTTC	TRBV27	TRBJ1-2	-	14	-
CASSATVLPNEKLFF	TGTGCCAGCAGCGCGACAGTTCTACCTAATGAAAAACTGTTTTTT	TRBV9	TRBJ1-4	-	15	once
CASSSRGDGYTF	TGTGCCAGCAGCTCCCGCGGGGATGGCTACACCTTC	TRBV5-5	TRBJ1-2	-	12	-
CASSPGTPVGNTGELFF	TGTGCCAGCAGCCCCGGGACACCGGTAGGGAACACCGGGGAGCTGTTTTTT	TRBV9	TRBJ2-2	-	17	-
CASSYGDGAQTIYF	TGTGCCAGCAGTTACGGGGACGGGGCCCAAACCATATATTTT	TRBV6-6	TRBJ1-3	-	14	-
CASSLGSQGGLEAFF	TGTGCCAGCAGCTTAGGTAGCCAGGGAGGACTCGAAGCTTTCTTT	TRBV11-2	TRBJ1-1	-	15	-
CAWSVTSQTDTQYF	TGTGCCTGGAGTGTAACTTCCCAGACAGATACGCAGTATTTT	TRBV30	TRBJ2-3	-	14	-
CASSIERGREQFF	TGTGCCAGTAGTATAGAAAGGGGAAGAGAGCAGTTCTTC	TRBV19	TRBJ2-1	-	13	-
CASSFRQGATEAFF	TGTGCCAGCAGCTTCAGACAGGGCGCCACTGAAGCTTTCTTT	TRBV7-2	TRBJ1-1	TRBD1	14	-
CASSESGANVLTF	TGCGCCAGCAGTGAATCTGGGGCCAACGTCCTGACTTTC	TRBV10-1	TRBJ2-6	-	13	-
CASSSRGNEKLFF	TGTGCCAGCAGCTCTCGCGGAAATGAAAAACTGTTTTTT	TRBV5-4	TRBJ1-4	-	13	-
CASSFSPERLYQETQYF	TGCGCCAGCAGCTTTTCCCCCGAGCGGTTGTACCAAGAGACCCAGTACTTC	TRBV5-1	TRBJ2-5	-	17	-
CASSGTGKRNSPLHF	TGTGCCAGCAGCGGCACGGGTAAGCGCAATTCACCCCTCCACTTT	TRBV7-2	TRBJ1-6	-	15	-
CASSLANNGELFF	TGTGCCAGCAGCTTGGCCAATAACGGGGAGCTGTTTTTT	TRBV5-6	TRBJ2-2	-	13	-
CASRGQGAGNTIYF	TGTGCCAGCAGGGGACAGGGGGCTGGAAACACCATATATTTT	TRBV7-2	TRBJ1-3	TRBD1	14	-
CASSELRSGRSYGYTF	TGTGCCAGCAGTGAATTACGGTCCGGCAGGTCCTATGGCTACACCTTC	TRBV6-1	TRBJ1-2	-	16	-
CASSLHWSGELFF	TGTGCCAGCAGCCTCCATTGGTCCGGGGAGCTGTTTTTT	TRBV6-5	TRBJ2-2	-	13	-
CSSFAGRGDTQYF	TGCAGCTCGTTCGCAGGGAGGGGAGATACGCAGTATTTT	TRBV29-1	TRBJ2-3	TRBD2	13	-
CASSFSGTSTDTQYF	TGCGCCAGCAGCTTTTCCGGGACTAGCACAGATACGCAGTATTTT	TRBV4-1	TRBJ2-3	-	15	-
CASSYADRAFYF	TGTGCCAGCAGCTACGCGGACAGGGCCTTTTACTTC	TRBV7-9	TRBJ1-2	TRBD1	12	-
CASSQMTALYGYTF	TGCGCCAGCAGCCAGATGACAGCACTCTATGGCTACACCTTC	TRBV4-1	TRBJ1-2	-	14	-
CASSYSNGGELFF	TGTGCCAGCAGTTACTCAAATGGCGGGGAGCTGTTTTTT	TRBV6-6	TRBJ2-2	-	13	once
CASSYWRQSSYEQYF	TGTGCCAGCAGTTACTGGCGTCAGAGCTCCTACGAGCAGTACTTC	TRBV6-5	TRBJ2-7	-	15	-
CATSRVEGYEQYF	TGTGCCACCAGCAGAGTTGAGGGCTACGAGCAGTACTTC	TRBV15	TRBJ2-7	-	13	-
CAISPIAGGTDTQYF	TGTGCCATCAGCCCTATAGCGGGGGGCACAGATACGCAGTATTTT	TRBV10-3	TRBJ2-3	TRBD2	15	-
CASSLSVWREITEAFF	TGTGCCAGCAGCCTCTCGGTTTGGCGGGAGATCACTGAAGCTTTCTTT	TRBV11-2	TRBJ1-1	-	16	-
CASSLGQSADTQYF	TGCGCCAGCAGCTTGGGACAGTCCGCAGATACGCAGTATTTT	TRBV5-1	TRBJ2-3	-	14	-
CATSRDPNEKLFF	TGTGCCACCAGCAGAGATCCTAATGAAAAACTGTTTTTT	TRBV15	TRBJ1-4	-	13	few
CAISEGQGVGDTQYF	TGTGCCATCAGTGAGGGGCAGGGGGTCGGAGATACGCAGTATTTT	TRBV10-3	TRBJ2-3	TRBD1	15	-
CAWSGTGFRTDTQYF	TGTGCCTGGAGTGGGACAGGGTTTAGAACAGATACGCAGTATTTT	TRBV30	TRBJ2-3	TRBD1	15	-
CSVGGAPNYGYTF	TGCAGCGTGGGGGGGGCCCCCAACTATGGCTACACCTTC	TRBV29-1	TRBJ1-2	-	13	-
CASSSGTGWTEAFF	TGTGCCAGCAGTTCCGGGACAGGGTGGACTGAAGCTTTCTTT	TRBV6-5	TRBJ1-1	TRBD1	14	-
CASSYEKVPTQYF	TGTGCCAGCAGTTATGAGAAGGTCCCGACCCAGTACTTC	TRBV28	TRBJ2-5	-	13	-
CASSLTKDYEQYF	TGTGCCAGCAGCTTAACAAAAGACTACGAGCAGTACTTC	TRBV7-8	TRBJ2-7	-	13	-
CASSSTRLAGSYEQYF	TGTGCCAGCAGCTCCACACGACTAGCGGGAAGCTACGAGCAGTACTTC	TRBV11-2	TRBJ2-7	TRBD2	16	-
CASSPGEAEGMAKNIQYF	TGCGCCAGCAGCCCTGGGGAGGCGGAGGGGATGGCCAAAAACATTCAGTACTTC	TRBV4-1	TRBJ2-4	-	18	-
CASSQQRTGTYERYF	TGCGCCAGCAGCCAACAGCGGACAGGGACCTACGAGCGGTACTTC	TRBV4-1	TRBJ2-7	TRBD1	15	-
CASSERRGGSNEQFF	TGTGCCAGCAGTGAAAGGCGGGGAGGGTCGAATGAGCAGTTCTTC	TRBV6-1	TRBJ2-1	TRBD2	15	-
CASRPQRDGYTF	TGTGCCAGCAGGCCACAGAGAGATGGCTACACCTTC	TRBV2	TRBJ1-2	-	12	many
CASSYRPTGWSGEQYF	TGTGCCAGCAGCTATAGACCCACAGGGTGGTCGGGGGAGCAGTACTTC	TRBV11-2	TRBJ2-7	-	16	-
CSVLLPGHLNYGYTF	TGCAGCGTTTTACTACCTGGACACCTTAACTATGGCTACACCTTC	TRBV29-1	TRBJ1-2	-	15	-